This passage covers 25 T cell receptor beta chains from one sample sequenced in a study of blood T cell repertoires in COVID-19. Only in-frame clones appear in the TCRdb table, and some are missing; sequencing was by immunoSEQ multiplex PCR. Counted here are 29,000 or so clones, 80% occurring once; the ten biggest clones make up more than 40%. The sequenced sample consisted of peripheral blood. The receptors derive from a woman aged 70 to 79 with acute or convalescent COVID-19.

The V and J genes are TRBV19 and TRBJ2-5, with 8 bases that match TRBD2. The V and J ends lost 4 bases and 5 bases, in that order; junction bases with no gene match: 9. The CDR3 sequence is 15 residues long. Germline V gene sequence: CDR1 LNHDA, CDR2 SQIVND (reference sequence). The CDR3 bases are TGTGCCAGTAGTACCACGGGGGGGAGGAGTGAGACCCAGTACTTC. Its protein is CASSTTGGRSETQYF.

This chain uses TRBV19 with TRBJ2-1, with 16 nucleotides matching TRBD2. The CDR3 runs 19 residues. Germline CDR1 and CDR2: LNHDA and SQIVND (reference sequence). The V segment lost 3 bases and the J segment 6 bases; nucleotides outside the gene matches: 11. The CDR3 region is CASSIGTSGGAGQSNEQFF. The DNA of the CDR3 is TGTGCCAGTAGTATCGGGACTAGCGGGGGGGCCGGTCAATCCAATGAGCAGTTCTTC. Filled out from reference TRBV19 and TRBJ2-1, the complete variable domain reads DGGITQSPKYLFRKEGQNVTLSCEQNLNHDAMYWYRQDPGQGLRLIYYSQIVNDFQKGDIAEGYSVSREKKESFPLTVTSAQKNPTAFYLCASSIGTSGGAGQSNEQFFGPGTRLTVL.

The chain couples TRBV5-1 to TRBJ2-3; tentative D call: TRBD2 (6 bases). This CDR3 comprises 14 residues. Looked up from germline, CDR1 is SGHRS and CDR2 is YFSETQ. V dropped 6 bases and J dropped 3 bases, with 14 bases sitting between them. CDR3 sequence reads: CASKGGGATDTQYF. The CDR3, as DNA: TGCGCCAGCAAGGGTGGCGGGGCAACAGATACGCAGTATTTT.

This clone was observed a handful of times. The rearrangement joins TRBV27 to TRBJ2-7; maybe TRBD2 (5 bases). The CDR3 totals 12 residues. V was pared by 6 bases and J by 2 bases, with 8 bases between. Germline V gene lookup returns CDR1 MNHEY and CDR2 SMNVEV (reference sequence). The CDR3 DNA reads TGTGCCAGCAGGGCGGGCCCCTACGAGCAGTACTTC. Its protein is CASRAGPYEQYF.

The rearrangement joins TRBV7-9 to TRBJ2-7; D is perhaps TRBD2 (8 bases). The length of the CDR3 is 15 residues. Trimming stripped 2 bases from V and 7 bases from J, with 18 bases between. The germline gives CDR1 SEHNR, CDR2 FQNEAQ (reference sequence). The CDR3 sequence: CASSLYTGGGQEQYF. The CDR3 nucleotides read TGTGCCAGCAGCTTATACACGGGAGGGGGCCAGGAGCAGTACTTC.

CDR3 residues: CASSAPETGNYGYTF. DNA of the CDR3: TGTGCCAGCAGCGCTCCGGAGACAGGGAACTATGGCTACACCTTC. The chain has TRBV3-1 (or the pseudogene TRBV3-2) and TRBJ1-2; TRBD1 aligns across 7 bases. Trimming cost V 5 bases and J 2 bases; bases outside gene matches: 8. Germline V gene data show CDR1 as LGHDT and CDR2 as YNNKEL (reference sequence). CDR3 length: 15 amino acids.

The chain joins TRBV3-1 (or the pseudogene TRBV3-2) to TRBJ2-5; 12 nucleotides agree with TRBD2. Trimming cost V 4 bases and J 2 bases; bases outside gene matches: 8. The V gene's germline CDR1 is LGHDT and CDR2 YNNKEL (reference sequence). This CDR3 has 17 residues. This CDR3 is CASSLRDGLAGQETQYF. CDR3 in DNA: TGTGCCAGCAGCCTACGCGACGGACTAGCGGGACAAGAGACCCAGTACTTC.

This clone was counted between two and nine times. The chain links TRBV28 to TRBJ1-1, with D possibly being TRBD1 (6 bases). V lost 6 bases, J lost 4 bases, and 18 bases lay in between. This CDR3 is 15 amino acids long. Germline assignment: CDR1 MDHEN and CDR2 SYDVKM. The CDR3: CASRDSGAPSTEAFF. CDR3 DNA: TGTGCCAGCAGGGACTCAGGGGCCCCGAGCACTGAAGCTTTCTTT.

This chain joins TRBV27 and TRBJ2-1, with 9 bases matching TRBD1. This CDR3 has 15 amino acids. The germline V gene has CDR1 MNHEY and CDR2 SMNVEV (reference sequence). The trim removed 2 bases at V and 3 bases at J, leaving 2 bases unmatched. The CDR3 DNA reads as TGTGCCAGCAGTTTAGGGGGACAGGGCTACAATGAGCAGTTCTTC. Translated: CASSLGGQGYNEQFF.

The chain couples TRBV7-6 to TRBJ1-1; 7 nucleotides align to TRBD1. The CDR3 is made up of 15 amino acids. With 1 base clipped from V and 3 bases from J, the junction kept 5 bases outside the gene matches. The germline V gene encodes CDR1 SGHVS and CDR2 FNYEAQ. CDR3 nucleotides: TGTGCCAGCAGCTTAGGTCACAGGGGTGACACTGAAGCTTTCTTT. Translating it yields CASSLGHRGDTEAFF.

Comment on this clone: The junction departs from germline at one end; a sequencing error may be responsible. The rearrangement links TRBV2 to TRBJ1-1; D uncertain. Per the germline V gene, CDR1 is SNHLY and CDR2 is FYNNEI. The CDR3 covers 10 residues. CDR3 loop: CASSAGSRHF. As DNA, the CDR3 is TGTGCCAGCAGCGCGGGAAGTCGCCACTTT.

The CDR3 coding sequence is TGTGCCAGCAGCTTAGTCCCAGGGGCTGCCGAAGCTTTCTTT. It translates to CASSLVPGAAEAFF. The V gene is TRBV7-2, the J gene TRBJ1-1; tentative D call: TRBD1 (6 bases). V shed 1 base and J shed 8 bases, with 14 bases lying between them. Germline V gene lookup returns CDR1 SGHTA and CDR2 FQGNSA. The CDR3 sequence is 14 residues long.

V usage is TRBV28 and J usage is TRBJ1-6, with 9 bases that match TRBD1. J was trimmed by 9 bases and V by 6 bases; bases with no gene match: 9. CDR1 MDHEN and CDR2 SYDVKM come from the germline V gene. This CDR3 contains 15 residues. CDR3 residues: CASRTPGQGLSPLHF. In nucleotides, the CDR3 is TGTGCCAGCAGGACCCCGGGACAGGGACTTTCACCCCTCCACTTT.

The V gene is TRBV28, the J gene TRBJ2-7; D may be TRBD1 (6 bases). Per the germline V gene, CDR1 is MDHEN and CDR2 is SYDVKM. V lost 3 bases, J lost 5 bases, and 17 bases lay in between. The CDR3 is 15 residues long. The CDR3 region has the DNA TGTGCCAGCAGTTTCCGCCTGGGCAGGGACAACGAGCAGTACTTC. Residues: CASSFRLGRDNEQYF.

This chain joins TRBV2 and TRBJ2-5; the D gene is possibly TRBD2 (6 bases). Trimming left V 6 bases short and J 5 bases short, with 16 bases between. The CDR3 spans 14 residues. CDR1 is SNHLY, CDR2 FYNNEI, per germline. The CDR3 region is CASRGDRGWETQYF. CDR3 bases: TGTGCCAGCAGGGGGGATCGGGGGTGGGAGACCCAGTACTTC.

The rearrangement uses TRBV4-3 and TRBJ1-5; TRBD1 might be the D (5 bases). Germline V gives CDR1 LGHNA, CDR2 YSLEER. The germline V and J ends were trimmed by 4 bases and 2 bases, with 18 bases remaining between them. This CDR3 has 17 amino acids. The CDR3 is CASSRIPRAGCNQPQHF. The CDR3 DNA sequence: TGCGCCAGCAGCCGCATCCCACGGGCAGGGTGCAATCAGCCCCAGCATTTT.

In its sample, this clone was seen once. The chain carries TRBV7-2 and TRBJ2-5; weak D call: TRBD1 (6 bases). V lost 5 bases and J lost 7, with 20 bases in between. CDR3 length: 15 amino acids. Germline values: CDR1 SGHTA, CDR2 FQGNSA. Here the CDR3 DNA reads TGTGCCAGCAGCCCCCGGGGACAAGGCTTGGGGACCCAGTACTTC. Translating gives CASSPRGQGLGTQYF.

This chain uses TRBV3-1 (or the pseudogene TRBV3-2) with TRBJ1-1, with D unclear. Germline V CDR1 and CDR2: LGHDT, YNNKEL (reference sequence). The CDR3 loop spans 13 amino acids. The V end was cut by 5 bases, the J end by 4 bases, with 11 bases between. The CDR3 here is CASSSNSGTEAFF. CDR3 nucleotides: TGTGCCAGCAGCTCGAACAGCGGCACTGAAGCTTTCTTT.

This clone was detected only a few times. The V and J genes are TRBV7-2 and TRBJ2-5, with 8 bases lining up with TRBD2. Germline lookup yields CDR1 SGHTA and CDR2 FQGNSA. The ends lost 4 bases at V and 3 bases at J; junction bases unmatched: 13. This CDR3 contains 17 residues. For the CDR3, the DNA is TGTGCCAGCAGCTCCCTGCTTAAGGGAGCGGGGGAAGAGACCCAGTACTTC. The encoded protein is CASSSLLKGAGEETQYF.

The rearrangement links TRBV15 to TRBJ1-2, with D perhaps TRBD1 (5 bases). Trimming left V 0 bases short and J 8 bases short, with 19 bases between. The germline V gene has CDR1 LNHNV and CDR2 YYDKDF (reference sequence). This CDR3 has 16 residues. This CDR3 is CATSRESGGFYGGYTF. DNA for the CDR3: TGTGCCACCAGCAGAGAATCGGGGGGTTTTTATGGCGGCTACACCTTC.

The rearrangement joins TRBV7-8 to TRBJ2-3; possibly TRBD2 for D (6 bases). V lost 0 bases, J lost 6 bases, and 7 bases lay in between. The CDR3 contains 13 residues. The germline gives CDR1 SGHVS, CDR2 FQNEAQ. This chain's CDR3 is CASSLAEGDTQYF. The DNA for the CDR3 is TGTGCCAGCAGCTTAGCGGAGGGGGATACGCAGTATTTT.

The chain links TRBV20-1 to TRBJ2-3; possible D gene TRBD1, 6 bases. The CDR3 is 15 amino acids. CDR1 is DFQATT and CDR2 is SNEGSKA in the germline V gene (reference sequence). The V end was cut by 3 bases, the J end by 4 bases, with 17 bases between. CDR3 amino acids: CSASDAASGADTQYF. Written as DNA, the CDR3 is TGCAGTGCTAGTGACGCGGCTTCAGGGGCAGATACGCAGTATTTT.

The chain links TRBV19 to TRBJ2-1; TRBD2 matches at 11 bases. This CDR3 spans 18 amino acids. J lost 6 bases, V lost 4 bases, and 14 bases had no gene match. Looked up from germline, CDR1 is LNHDA and CDR2 is SQIVND (reference sequence). The CDR3 spells CASSKVPALAGGPNEQFF. Here the CDR3 DNA reads TGTGCCAGTAGTAAGGTCCCCGCTTTAGCGGGGGGGCCCAATGAGCAGTTCTTC.

This chain uses TRBV19 with TRBJ2-1, with 9 bases fitting TRBD2. The germline CDR1 and CDR2 sequences are LNHDA and SQIVND (reference sequence). J gave up 8 bases and V 5 bases, and 13 bases lay outside the gene matches. The length of the CDR3 is 16 residues. The DNA for the CDR3 is TGTGCCAGTAGTGATGGGGGGATAGCGGGAGAGTATGAGCAGTTCTTC. Encoded protein: CASSDGGIAGEYEQFF.

V usage is TRBV30 and J usage is TRBJ2-7; weak D call: TRBD2 (6 bases). The CDR3 loop spans 14 amino acids. Germline V gene sequence: CDR1 GTSNPN, CDR2 SVGIG (reference sequence). The V end was cut by 0 bases, the J end by 1 base, with 10 bases between. In DNA, the CDR3 is TGTGCCTGGAGTGTCCCGGGACTGTCCTACGAGCAGTACTTC. This translates into CAWSVPGLSYEQYF.